This T cell receptor (beta chain) was identified during a study of cytomegalovirus exposure and HLA in healthy donors. General observations from the study: Investigators reported fewer than 200 TCR beta chains as tied to cytomegalovirus.

60 Vbeta and 13 Jbeta primers were used in PCR. Repertoires were generated with immunoSEQ multiplex PCR, while TCRdb's copy carries only in-frame clones and drops some. The table shows approximately 160,000 clones, with 68% occurring only once. Regarding this clone: Its antigen is not identified.

V lost 4 bases to trimming and J lost 1 base; unmatched junction nucleotides: 1. Germline V gene data show CDR1 as LNHDA and CDR2 as SQIVND (reference sequence). The CDR3 has 13 residues. This rearrangement joins TRBV19 to TRBJ2-7; 7 nucleotides agree with TRBD1. The sequence was obtained from a woman aged 35 to 49 in good health and CMV-seropositive. Input material: PBMCs. The CDR3 DNA reads as TGTGCCAGTAGTACACAGGGGTCCTACGAGCAGTACTTC. This encodes CASSTQGSYEQYF.